This entry describes one TCR beta chain. This sample is part of a study of blood T cell repertoires in COVID-19. Study overall: The origin of the acute and convalescent COVID-19 samples was the United States, Italy and Spain.

Adults between roughly 18 and 100 years of age took part from 24 US areas. Participants' own reports of clinical history determined their cohort assignment. Original methodology: Using reference gene primer amplification, nucleated cell counts were estimated. Profiling relied on immunoSEQ multiplex PCR, and the TCRdb table lists in-frame clones only, not all of them. From that table come the V and J calls and clone size; the DNA was used to work out D and trimming. The repertoire consists of fewer than 450,000 clones, with approximately 88% occurring once and the leading ten covering 2% to 2.5%. The sequenced material came from PBMCs or T cells enriched from blood (not recorded which). The clonotype was recovered from a woman in her thirties or forties with acute COVID-19.

In DNA form, the CDR3 reads TGTGCCAGCAGCGGGACAGTTGATGAAAAACTGTTTTTT. Its translation: CASSGTVDEKLFF. The chain employs TRBV9 and TRBJ1-4, with D perhaps matching TRBD1 (6 bases). From germline, CDR1 is SGDLS and CDR2 YYNGEE. V lost 3 bases, J lost 6 bases, and 9 bases lay in between. The CDR3 contains 13 residues.